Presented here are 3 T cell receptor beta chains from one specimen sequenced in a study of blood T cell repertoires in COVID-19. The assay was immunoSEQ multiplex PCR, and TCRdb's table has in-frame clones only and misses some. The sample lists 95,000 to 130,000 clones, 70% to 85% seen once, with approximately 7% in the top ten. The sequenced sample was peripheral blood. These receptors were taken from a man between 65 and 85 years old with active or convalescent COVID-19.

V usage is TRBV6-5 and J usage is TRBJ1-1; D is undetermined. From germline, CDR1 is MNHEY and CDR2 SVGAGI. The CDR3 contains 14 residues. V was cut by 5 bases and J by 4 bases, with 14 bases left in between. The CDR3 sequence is CASSTRRRSTEAFF. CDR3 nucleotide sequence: TGTGCCAGCAGTACCCGACGACGGAGCACTGAAGCTTTCTTT.

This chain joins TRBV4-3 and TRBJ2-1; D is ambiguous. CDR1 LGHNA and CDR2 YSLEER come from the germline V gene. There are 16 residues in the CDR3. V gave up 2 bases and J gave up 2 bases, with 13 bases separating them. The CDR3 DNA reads TGCGCCAGCAGCCAACATCGGAGTCCCCCCTACAATGAGCAGTTCTTC. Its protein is CASSQHRSPPYNEQFF.

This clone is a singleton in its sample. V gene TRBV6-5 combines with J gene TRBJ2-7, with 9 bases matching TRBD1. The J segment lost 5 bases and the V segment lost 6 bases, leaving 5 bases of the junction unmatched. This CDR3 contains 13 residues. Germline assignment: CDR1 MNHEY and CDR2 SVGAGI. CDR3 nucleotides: TGTGCCAGCAGGAGGGACAGGGTGGACGAGCAGTACTTC. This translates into CASRRDRVDEQYF.